The clone carrying this T cell receptor beta chain was observed many times. The data were obtained in a study of human T cells and chemical hapten exposure. The V and J ends lost 5 bases and 3 bases respectively, with 14 bases between them. Germline V CDR1 and CDR2: SGHVS, FQNEAQ. This CDR3 has 14 residues. TCRdb recomputed calls from the RACE reads with MiXCR, one row per CDR3 protein. The sample lists about 100,000 distinct CDR3 sequences, about an eighth occurring once. Time point in this sample: patch test 2, 6 weeks after DPC sensitization. Treatment here: therapeutic diphenylcyclopropenone sensitization with weekly scalp DPC.

This chain joins TRBV7-8 and TRBJ2-7; D could derive from TRBD1 or TRBD2 (5 bases each). Material: whole blood, obtained in connection with sensitization to the hapten diphenylcyclopropenone (DPC). This receptor was obtained from a woman aged 40 to 55 with alopecia areata. Some clones in this sample may be carry-over from other donors' samples. CDR3 loop: CASSVGRKGYEQYF. The CDR3 DNA sequence: TGTGCCAGCAGCGTGGGACGGAAGGGCTACGAGCAGTACTTC. Supplemented by reference TRBV7-8 and TRBJ2-7, the full variable domain reads GAGVSQSPRYKVAKRGQDVALRCDPISGHVSLFWYQQALGQGPEFLTYFQNEAQLDKSGLPSDRFFAERPEGSVSTLKIQRTQQEDSAVYLCASSVGRKGYEQYFGPGTRLTVT.